These 26 T cell receptor beta chains came from one sample sequenced in a study of blood T cell repertoires in COVID-19. Repertoires were generated with immunoSEQ multiplex PCR, while TCRdb's copy carries only in-frame clones and drops some. The sample contains approximately 250,000 clones, around nine tenths of which appear only once. Sequencing was carried out using peripheral blood. These TCRs come from a middle-aged man with active or convalescent COVID-19.

V and J are TRBV6-2 or TRBV6-3 and TRBJ2-2; 7 bases are a match to TRBD1. V shed 7 bases, J shed 6 bases, and the junction held 5 bases outside the gene matches. Germline CDR1 reads MNHEY; CDR2 reads SVGEGT. The CDR3 runs to 13 residues. CDR3 in DNA: TGTGCCAGCAACCCAGGGGGTTCCGGGGAGCTGTTTTTT. Its translation: CASNPGGSGELFF.

The chain is built from TRBV3-1 (or the pseudogene TRBV3-2) and TRBJ2-3, with 10 bases aligning to TRBD2. Germline V gene sequence: CDR1 LGHDT, CDR2 YNNKEL (reference sequence). V shed 5 bases and J 5 bases; nucleotides not matched to a gene: 10. This CDR3 region has 16 residues. Here the CDR3 DNA reads TGTGCCAGCAGCTACGGACTAGCGGAGGGAGAAGATACGCAGTATTTT. Its protein is CASSYGLAEGEDTQYF.

J is TRBJ2-1 and V is TRBV19, with D possibly TRBD2 on 6 matching bases. Trimming removed 6 bases at V and 1 base at J, with 13 bases between. Germline CDR1 LNHDA, CDR2 SQIVND (reference sequence). CDR3 length equals 15 residues. This CDR3 reads CASSGEGGSYNEQFF. The DNA for the CDR3 is TGTGCCAGTAGCGGCGAAGGAGGGTCCTACAATGAGCAGTTCTTC.

The table lists this clone with a count of one. The CDR3 sequence: CASSSGIIYGYTF. CDR3 nucleotide sequence: TGCGCCAGCAGTTCAGGAATAATCTATGGCTACACCTTC. The V gene is TRBV10-2, the J gene TRBJ1-2; D not certain. Trimming removed 5 bases from V and 4 bases from J, with 11 bases in between. Germline V gives CDR1 WSHSY, CDR2 SAAADI. The CDR3 is 13 residues long.

J is TRBJ1-5 and V is TRBV28, with D unclear. The ends were cut back, 2 bases at V and 6 bases at J, with 5 bases in the middle. Germline values: CDR1 MDHEN, CDR2 SYDVKM. The CDR3 totals 12 residues. For the CDR3, the DNA is TGTGCCAGCAGTTTAAAGCGTCAGCCCCAGCATTTT. It yields the protein CASSLKRQPQHF.

This chain joins TRBV11-2 and TRBJ2-5; D gene ambiguous. Looked up from germline, CDR1 is SGHAT and CDR2 is FQNNGV. V shed 5 bases and J shed 5 bases, with 9 bases lying between them. The CDR3 has 12 residues. The CDR3 protein is CASSPRAETQYF. The CDR3 DNA reads as TGTGCCAGCAGCCCACGCGCGGAGACCCAGTACTTC.

This clone has just one count. The V call is TRBV10-3, the J call TRBJ1-2, with D maybe TRBD1 (6 bases). The V and J ends lost 8 bases and 2 bases respectively, with 12 bases between them. The CDR3 is 13 residues long. Germline loops: CDR1 ENHRY, CDR2 SYGVKD. CDR3 region: CAILNRDNYGYTF. Written as DNA, the CDR3 is TGTGCCATCTTAAACAGGGACAACTATGGCTACACCTTC.

Details on this clone: Other DNA sequences in the sample encode the same CDR3. The V call is TRBV9, the J call TRBJ1-5; no reliable D call. From germline, CDR1 is SGDLS and CDR2 YYNGEE. The CDR3 extends over 13 amino acids. V shed 3 bases and J shed 4 bases, with 8 bases lying between them. The CDR3 DNA is TGTGCCAGCAGCGGGACGGGGAATCAGCCCCAGCATTTT. Its translation: CASSGTGNQPQHF.

The chain carries TRBV5-1 and TRBJ2-7; TRBD1 matches at 9 bases. The ends lost 0 bases at V and 1 base at J; junction bases unmatched: 8. The CDR3 runs 17 residues. Germline lookup yields CDR1 SGHRS and CDR2 YFSETQ. The CDR3, as DNA: TGCGCCAGCAGCTTGGAAGGGTTGACAGGGGGTTCCTACGAGCAGTACTTC. Translated: CASSLEGLTGGSYEQYF. Full variable domain (remainder filled in from reference TRBV5-1 and TRBJ2-7): KAGVTQTPRYLIKTRGQQVTLSCSPISGHRSVSWYQQTPGQGLQFLFEYFSETQRNKGNFPGRFSGRQFSNSRSEMNVSTLELGDSALYLCASSLEGLTGGSYEQYFGPGTRLTVT.

This sequence joins TRBV6-5 and TRBJ2-7; 10 nucleotides line up with TRBD1. The length of the CDR3 is 14 residues. The germline V gene encodes CDR1 MNHEY and CDR2 SVGAGI. V lost 10 bases to trimming and J lost 3 bases; unmatched junction nucleotides: 9. The CDR3 loop reads CANEDRDRGYEQYF. CDR3 nucleotides: TGTGCCAACGAGGACCGGGACAGGGGCTACGAGCAGTACTTC.

The chain has TRBV7-6 and TRBJ2-5, with 16 bases identical to TRBD2. This CDR3 is 16 amino acids long. Germline-derived CDR1 and CDR2 are SGHVS and FNYEAQ. The V segment lost 4 bases and the J segment 9 bases; nucleotides outside the gene matches: 8. CDR3 protein: CASSSLGTSGGVAQYF. Written as DNA, the CDR3 is TGTGCCAGCAGCTCCCTTGGGACTAGCGGGGGGGTGGCCCAGTACTTC.

The chain combines TRBV4-2 with TRBJ2-6; 7 bases line up with TRBD2. The germline gives CDR1 LGHNA, CDR2 YNFKEQ. Germline trimming cut 8 bases from V and 1 base from J; bases unmatched to any gene: 2. CDR3 length equals 14 residues. The CDR3 nucleotides read TGTGCCAGCGGGGGAGGGTCTGGGGCCAACGTCCTGACTTTC. Its protein is CASGGGSGANVLTF.

V gene TRBV5-1 combines with J gene TRBJ2-7, with 7 bases matching TRBD1. CDR3 length: 14 residues. V was clipped by 3 bases and J by 2 bases; unmatched bases: 5. Germline CDR1 reads SGHRS; CDR2 reads YFSETQ. DNA of the CDR3: TGCGCCAGCAGCTACAGACAGGGCCCCTACGAGCAGTACTTC. It translates to CASSYRQGPYEQYF.

The chain combines TRBV2 with TRBJ2-5; 10 bases line up with TRBD1. V shed 5 bases and J 5 bases; nucleotides not matched to a gene: 5. Germline V gene data show CDR1 as SNHLY and CDR2 as FYNNEI. This CDR3 has 14 residues. The CDR3 protein is CASSTDRGGETQYF. CDR3 bases: TGTGCCAGCAGTACGGACAGGGGGGGGGAGACCCAGTACTTC.

CDR3 sequence (DNA): TGTGCCAGCAGCCAAATCACAGTGGCACATGGCTACACCTTC. This gives the protein CASSQITVAHGYTF. The chain carries TRBV3-1 (or the pseudogene TRBV3-2) and TRBJ1-2; D not resolved. The V end lost 2 bases, the J end lost 6 bases, and 13 bases lay between the germline ends. The CDR3 is made up of 14 amino acids. Germline V CDR1 and CDR2: LGHDT, YNNKEL (reference sequence).

This clone was picked up a small number of times. V usage is TRBV15 and J usage is TRBJ2-1; D uncertain. Germline CDR1 and CDR2: LNHNV and YYDKDF (reference sequence). Between the trimmed V and J ends, which lost 3 bases and 15 bases, there was a span of 12 bases. The CDR3 runs 11 residues. The CDR3 coding sequence is TGTGCCACCAGCAGGCTAAACGAGATGTTCTTC. Amino acid sequence: CATSRLNEMFF.

The table lists this clone with a few counts. The chain uses TRBV5-6 and TRBJ1-2; D might be TRBD1 (6 bases). V shed 4 bases and J shed 6 bases, with 16 bases lying between them. The CDR3 consists of 14 residues. The germline CDR1 and CDR2 sequences are SGHDT and YYEEEE. CDR3 in amino acids: CASSLGTLDDGYTF. The CDR3 DNA follows: TGTGCCAGCAGCCTAGGGACACTCGATGATGGCTACACCTTC. The full variable domain, its missing parts supplied by reference TRBV5-6 and TRBJ1-2, is DAGVTQSPTHLIKTRGQQVTLRCSPKSGHDTVSWYQQALGQGPQFIFQYYEEEERQRGNFPDRFSGHQFPNYSSELNVNALLLGDSALYLCASSLGTLDDGYTFGSGTRLTVV.

This clone was detected once. The J gene is TRBJ1-5, the V gene TRBV27; the D is unclear. In germline, CDR1 is MNHEY, CDR2 SMNVEV (reference sequence). The CDR3 totals 14 residues. V lost 6 bases and J lost 0, with 9 bases in between. The CDR3 is CASRAPNSNQPQHF. DNA for the CDR3: TGTGCCAGCAGAGCCCCGAATAGCAATCAGCCCCAGCATTTT.

The chain carries TRBV11-3 and TRBJ2-5; 8 bases fit TRBD2. With V trimmed by 8 bases and J by 1 base, 3 bases remained unmatched. This CDR3 is 13 amino acids long. The germline CDR1 and CDR2 sequences are SGHNT and YENEEA. CDR3 in DNA: TGTGCCAGCCTCCTAGCGGGCCAAGAGACCCAGTACTTC. Amino acids: CASLLAGQETQYF.

This clone was detected once. The chain carries TRBV21-1 and TRBJ1-6; the table's D gene call, TRBD1, was not cross checked with the DNA. TRBV21-1 is recorded as a pseudogene. The CDR3 sequence is 21 residues long. The CDR3 protein is CASSKPSTGESTPTANSPLHF. The CDR3 DNA is TGTGCCAGCAGCAAACCCTCGACAGGGGAATCGACGCCGACCGCGAATTCACCCCTCCACTTT.

V gene TRBV30 combines with J gene TRBJ2-7, with 7 bases lining up with TRBD1. This CDR3 is 13 amino acids long. Germline CDR1 GTSNPN, CDR2 SVGIG (reference sequence). V gave up 7 bases and J gave up 4 bases; unmatched junction bases: 10. The CDR3 coding sequence is TGTGCCTTTGACAGGGCCCGTGGGTACGAGCAGTACTTC. It specifies CAFDRARGYEQYF.

The chain couples TRBV24-1 to TRBJ1-2; 8 nucleotides line up with TRBD1. The ends lost 3 bases at V and 8 bases at J; junction bases unmatched: 4. Germline CDR1 is KGHDR and CDR2 is SFDVKD. The CDR3 has 13 amino acids. CDR3 amino acids: CATSDLTGDGYTF. The CDR3 coding sequence is TGTGCCACCAGTGATCTGACAGGGGACGGCTACACCTTC.

This clone was observed a single time. J is TRBJ1-2 and V is TRBV5-4; 7 bases align to TRBD1. The CDR3 is 13 amino acids. Looked up from germline, CDR1 is SGHNT and CDR2 is YYREEE (reference sequence). The trim removed 2 bases at V and 7 bases at J, leaving 5 bases unmatched. Here the CDR3 DNA reads TGTGCCAGCAGCTTCAAGGGGGCCGGTGGCTACACCTTC. Translated: CASSFKGAGGYTF.

The genes are TRBV5-4 and TRBJ1-1, with 11 bases lining up with TRBD1. The V segment lost 3 bases and the J segment 4 bases; nucleotides outside the gene matches: 2. Germline CDR1 SGHNT, CDR2 YYREEE (reference sequence). The CDR3 has 14 residues. DNA for the CDR3: TGTGCCAGCAGCTACGGACAGGGGGCCACTGAAGCTTTCTTT. It translates to CASSYGQGATEAFF.

This sequence joins TRBV6-1 and TRBJ2-1; D gene unclear. Germline CDR1 reads MNHNS; CDR2 reads SASEGT. The CDR3 covers 15 residues. With 2 bases removed from V and 2 bases from J, the gap between germline ends came to 10 bases. The DNA for the CDR3 is TGTGCCAGCAGTGAATTAGGCGGTACCTACAATGAGCAGTTCTTC. Protein: CASSELGGTYNEQFF.

The chain recombines TRBV7-9 with TRBJ1-6, with TRBD1 as a possible D gene (6 bases). Germline CDR1 SEHNR, CDR2 FQNEAQ (reference sequence). Trimming cost V 2 bases and J 7 bases, with 15 bases left between them. The CDR3 has 16 amino acids. The CDR3: CASSLSGAVRNSPLHF. As DNA, the CDR3 is TGTGCCAGCAGCTTATCAGGGGCTGTAAGGAATTCACCCCTCCACTTT.